Shown below are 2 T cell receptor beta chains from a single sample sequenced in a study of tumor-infiltrating lymphocytes in primary liver carcinoma. Investigators took RNA and DNA out together from 20-30 mg of unsorted bulk tissue. The authors made TCR beta cDNA from around 500 ng total RNA with a constant-region primer. Libraries of TCR beta came from three nested multiplex PCR rounds with slightly modified ARM-PCR. For around 9 cycles apiece, the opening two PCR rounds ran with TRBV1-TRBV30 forward primers and a C-beta reverse primer. TCRdb ran MiXCR on the multiplex PCR reads and lists one entry per CDR3 protein. The sample lists about 100,000 distinct CDR3 sequences, approximately 68% occurring once. The specimen sequenced was tumor-adjacent normal liver tissue. The receptor source for this set is a middle-aged man with primary liver carcinoma and hepatitis B virus infection.

This chain connects TRBV10-3 to TRBJ1-1; D is unclear. The germline gives CDR1 ENHRY, CDR2 SYGVKD. The V end was cut by 7 bases, the J end by 0 bases, with 27 bases between. The length of the CDR3 is 19 residues. The CDR3 protein is CAINDLTLTASSMNTEAFF. The DNA of the CDR3 is TGTGCCATCAATGATCTTACTCTTACAGCAAGCTCCATGAACACTGAAGCTTTCTTT.

This clonotype was observed at least ten times. This chain links TRBV29-1 with TRBJ2-1; the D gene is possibly TRBD2 (6 bases). Between the trimmed V and J ends, which lost 0 bases and 2 bases, there was a span of 11 bases. Germline CDR1 SQVTM, CDR2 ANQGSEA. The CDR3 totals 15 residues. CDR3: CSVEDPGSAYNEQFF. The DNA of the CDR3 is TGCAGCGTTGAAGATCCCGGGAGCGCCTACAATGAGCAGTTCTTC.